This T cell receptor beta chain was profiled in a study of regulatory T cells in long-lasting Graves disease. The time point here: persistent/refractory GD, antithyroid drugs over 5 years with positive TRAb. Generation of the TCR library employed RNA extracted from PBMCs. The patients were enrolled through endocrinology in Xi'an, China. EDTA tubes held 9 to 10 milliliters of peripheral blood from each patient. CDR3 size: 18 residues. V was clipped by 3 bases and J by 0 bases; unmatched bases: 6. Construction of TCR beta libraries relied on iRepertoire HTBI primers and on Arm-PCR targeting CDR3 regions. Original handling: Spanning all samples, the identified segments comprised 62 TRBV and approximately 13 TRBJ. TCRdb passed the multiplex PCR reads through MiXCR, listing each CDR3 protein once. The V and J calls here are based on TCRdb, not the publication. The table includes some 280,000 distinct CDR3 sequences, 20% to 25% detected once.

This receptor was obtained from a female donor with Graves disease. Sequenced here: peripheral blood mononuclear cells (PBMCs), sampled when the disease was refractory, from a patient treated with antithyroid drugs. The rearrangement joins TRBV12-3 or TRBV12-4 to TRBJ2-1; TRBD2 matches at 12 bases. The CDR3 protein is CASSFELAGGRSYNEQFF. In nucleotides, the CDR3 is TGTGCCAGCAGTTTCGAACTAGCGGGAGGCCGCTCCTACAATGAGCAGTTCTTC.